Presented here are 28 T cell receptor beta chains from one specimen sequenced in a study of T cell repertoires in cytomegalovirus infection. These receptors lack a known antigen. One entry per CDR3 protein results from TCRdb running MiXCR on the reads. The data hold under 850,000 distinct CDR3 sequences, with 30% to 40% observed a single time. This specimen was cultured PBMCs, taken from culture after CMV antigen stimulation. These TCRs come from a human donor in good health (CMV status not recorded). Some clones in this sample may be carry-over from other donors' samples.

In this sample, this clonotype turned up a few times. The rearrangement links TRBV6-2 or TRBV6-3 to TRBJ2-7; weak D call: TRBD2 (6 bases). The CDR3 sequence is 17 residues long. Germline CDR1 and CDR2: MNHEY and SVGEGT. Between the trimmed V and J ends, which lost 0 bases and 5 bases, there was a span of 20 bases. The CDR3 loop is CASSYSRRGTTSHEQYF. The CDR3 nucleotides read TGTGCCAGCAGTTACTCTCGTCGCGGGACCACTTCCCACGAGCAGTACTTC.

The V and J genes are TRBV7-7 and TRBJ2-5; D ambiguous. Germline V gives CDR1 SSHAT, CDR2 FNYEAQ (reference sequence). CDR3 length equals 13 residues. V lost 5 bases to trimming and J lost 5 bases, with 12 bases between them. CDR3 region: CASSPRHRETQYF. In DNA form, the CDR3 reads TGTGCCAGCAGCCCCCGCCATCGGGAGACCCAGTACTTC.

This clonotype was detected a few times. The V gene is TRBV14, the J gene TRBJ2-1; TRBD1 is a possible D gene (5 bases). CDR3 length equals 16 residues. Trimming took off 4 bases at V and 2 bases at J, with 15 bases between the two ends. CDR1 and CDR2 (germline): SGHDN, FVKESK. In DNA form, the CDR3 reads TGTGCCAGCAGCCCCCCTTCAGGGAACCCCTACAATGAGCAGTTCTTC. Its translation: CASSPPSGNPYNEQFF.

V and J are TRBV2 and TRBJ2-5, with D possibly matching TRBD2 (5 bases). This CDR3 has 15 amino acids. The V end was cut by 6 bases, the J end by 4 bases, with 18 bases between. Germline V gene lookup returns CDR1 SNHLY and CDR2 FYNNEI. The CDR3 bases are TGTGCCAGCAGCCCCCCTGAGGGAATTGGAGAGACCCAGTACTTC. The encoded protein is CASSPPEGIGETQYF.

The chain uses TRBV27 and TRBJ1-6, with D unclear. CDR1 and CDR2 (germline): MNHEY, SMNVEV (reference sequence). V was cut by 3 bases and J by 9 bases, with 12 bases left in between. The CDR3 spans 14 residues. The DNA for the CDR3 is TGTGCCAGCAGTTTTGCGGCTTTTGCTTCACCCCTCCACTTT. This translates into CASSFAAFASPLHF.

The V gene is TRBV12-3 or TRBV12-4, the J gene TRBJ2-1, with unresolved D. The CDR3 is 14 amino acids. V was clipped by 0 bases and J by 6 bases, with 9 bases between them. The CDR3 DNA is TGTGCCAGCAGTTTAGCGCTCGTCGTCAATGAGCAGTTCTTC. Residues: CASSLALVVNEQFF.

The chain links TRBV27 to TRBJ2-4; TRBD1 is a possible D gene (6 bases). V lost 5 bases and J 6 bases, leaving 17 bases between the germline ends. CDR3 length: 15 residues. From germline, CDR1 is MNHEY and CDR2 SMNVEV (reference sequence). CDR3 sequence: CASSTRGGGGNIQYF. The CDR3 nucleotides read TGTGCCAGCAGTACCCGAGGGGGTGGAGGAAACATTCAGTACTTC.

This chain connects TRBV6-6 to TRBJ2-3; D ambiguous. Germline CDR1 is MNHNY and CDR2 is SVGAGI (reference sequence). The length of the CDR3 is 13 residues. Between the trimmed V and J ends, which lost 5 bases and 5 bases, there was a span of 11 bases. CDR3 sequence: CASSRTSIDTQYF. The CDR3 DNA reads TGTGCCAGCAGTCGTACTTCTATAGATACGCAGTATTTT.

This clonotype was observed at least ten times. This chain links TRBV7-9 with TRBJ1-2, with 8 bases matching TRBD1. Germline CDR1 and CDR2: SEHNR and FQNEAQ (reference sequence). V shed 1 base, J shed 4 bases, and the junction held 8 bases outside the gene matches. This CDR3 is built from 16 residues. CDR3 in DNA: TGTGCCAGCAGCTTAGACGGCCAGGGGGCGCGCTATGGCTACACCTTC. Translated: CASSLDGQGARYGYTF.

This sequence joins TRBV6-5 and TRBJ2-3; the match to TRBD2 covers 7 bases. The trim removed 3 bases at V and 0 bases at J, leaving 15 bases unmatched. The CDR3 spans 19 residues. The germline CDR1 and CDR2 sequences are MNHEY and SVGAGI. In DNA, the CDR3 is TGTGCCAGCAGTTATCAAGGCGGGGGTAGCGGGCGAAGCACAGATACGCAGTATTTT. Its protein product is CASSYQGGGSGRSTDTQYF.

The table lists this clonotype with many counts. This sequence joins TRBV7-2 and TRBJ2-1, with TRBD2 matching 9 bases. The ends lost 2 bases at V and 9 bases at J; junction bases unmatched: 11. The CDR3 extends over 16 amino acids. Germline-derived CDR1 and CDR2 are SGHTA and FQGNSA. CDR3 sequence reads: CASSLMAGGLDAEQFF. In DNA, the CDR3 is TGTGCCAGCAGCTTAATGGCGGGAGGGCTCGATGCTGAGCAGTTCTTC.

The CDR3 here is CASSLRGSNSPLHF. The CDR3, as DNA: TGTGCCAGCAGCTTAAGGGGCAGTAATTCACCCCTCCACTTT. The rearrangement links TRBV7-9 to TRBJ1-6; a possible D gene is TRBD1 (5 bases). CDR3 length: 14 amino acids. V gave up 2 bases and J gave up 6 bases, with 8 bases separating them. CDR1 is SEHNR, CDR2 FQNEAQ, per germline (reference sequence).

The J gene is TRBJ2-1, the V gene TRBV4-1, with D unresolved. V lost 4 bases to trimming and J lost 7 bases, with 11 bases between them. The CDR3 has 13 amino acids. CDR1 MGHRA and CDR2 YSYEKL come from the germline V gene. CDR3 nucleotide sequence: TGCGCCAGCAGCCCGCACCGCGTGAATGAGCAGTTCTTC. It yields the protein CASSPHRVNEQFF.

The CDR3 DNA reads as TGTGCTAGTGGTTTCAGGGTTACTGAAGCTTTCTTT. Encoded protein: CASGFRVTEAFF. This chain joins TRBV12-5 and TRBJ1-1, with a tentative D call TRBD1 (5 bases). The germline V and J ends were trimmed by 3 bases and 5 bases, with 7 bases remaining between them. Germline CDR1 and CDR2: LGHNT and FRNRAP. The CDR3 spans 12 residues.

This chain joins TRBV11-2 and TRBJ1-1; D is uncertain. Germline-derived CDR1 and CDR2 are SGHAT and FQNNGV. V was trimmed by 7 bases and J by 5 bases, leaving 11 bases between them. The length of the CDR3 is 12 residues. Written as DNA, the CDR3 is TGTGCCAGCAACTTCCCGGTGACTGAAGCTTTCTTT. Its protein product is CASNFPVTEAFF.

The sample holds a few counts of this clonotype. This sequence joins TRBV29-1 and TRBJ1-5; D unclear. Germline values: CDR1 SQVTM, CDR2 ANQGSEA. This CDR3 is built from 12 residues. The V end was cut by 4 bases, the J end by 3 bases, with 7 bases between. For the CDR3, the DNA is TGCAGCGTTGGAACAGACAATCAGCCCCAGCATTTT. Its translation is CSVGTDNQPQHF.

This clonotype was seen a handful of times. The chain is built from TRBV9 and TRBJ2-5; TRBD2 matches at 7 bases. The CDR3 consists of 14 residues. V shed 0 bases, J shed 4 bases, and the junction held 3 bases outside the gene matches. The germline V gene has CDR1 SGDLS and CDR2 YYNGEE. This CDR3 is CASSVGGGGETQYF. CDR3 coding DNA: TGTGCCAGCAGCGTAGGTGGGGGGGGAGAGACCCAGTACTTC.

The chain joins TRBV4-1 to TRBJ1-1; D is unresolved. The length of the CDR3 is 18 residues. Between the trimmed V and J ends, which lost 0 bases and 2 bases, there was a span of 19 bases. Per germline, CDR1 MGHRA and CDR2 YSYEKL. The CDR3 sequence is CASSQDRGRGLINTEAFF. Here the CDR3 DNA reads TGCGCCAGCAGCCAAGACCGTGGGAGAGGACTTATCAACACTGAAGCTTTCTTT.

Ten or more counts support this clonotype. The rearrangement links TRBV7-2 to TRBJ2-5, with TRBD2 matching over 7 bases. Germline assignment: CDR1 SGHTA and CDR2 FQGNSA. V trimming: 6 bases; J trimming: 1 base; junction bases outside the gene matches: 8. The CDR3 consists of 15 residues. The CDR3 reads CASRRVGLPQETQYF. The CDR3 DNA sequence: TGTGCCAGCAGACGAGTGGGACTACCCCAAGAGACCCAGTACTTC.

This chain uses TRBV4-1 with TRBJ1-4; no clear D gene. The CDR3 runs to 18 residues. The germline V gene has CDR1 MGHRA and CDR2 YSYEKL. V was clipped by 0 bases and J by 5 bases, with 19 bases between them. CDR3 protein: CASSQEHFGSTRNEKLFF. CDR3 nucleotide sequence: TGCGCCAGCAGCCAAGAACATTTCGGCAGTACTAGGAATGAAAAACTGTTTTTT.

The V and J genes are TRBV27 and TRBJ1-4, with a weak D call TRBD1 (6 bases). Germline lookup yields CDR1 MNHEY and CDR2 SMNVEV (reference sequence). V shed 6 bases and J shed 7 bases, with 15 bases lying between them. This CDR3 comprises 14 residues. CDR3 amino acids: CASRRAGVGEKLFF. The CDR3 DNA reads as TGTGCCAGCAGACGAGCAGGGGTGGGTGAAAAACTGTTTTTT.

The chain combines TRBV28 with TRBJ2-7; D unclear. The CDR3 contains 11 residues. Germline assignment: CDR1 MDHEN and CDR2 SYDVKM. Trimming took 6 bases from V and 13 from J, leaving 16 bases between them. CDR3 sequence (DNA): TGTGCCAGCAGATCAGGAGTTGTGGTTTACTTC. It translates to CASRSGVVVYF. Based on the CDR3 plus reference TRBV28 and TRBJ2-7, the full variable domain is DVKVTQSSRYLVKRTGEKVFLECVQDMDHENMFWYRQDPGLGLRLIYFSYDVKMKEKGDIPEGYSVSREKKERFSLILESASTNQTSMYLCASRSGVVVYFGPGTRLTVT.

The V call is TRBV29-1, the J call TRBJ2-7, with D hard to call. Germline assignment: CDR1 SQVTM and CDR2 ANQGSEA. V shed 7 bases and J shed 2 bases, with 9 bases lying between them. There are 11 residues in the CDR3. This CDR3 reads CSAGHPYEQYF. The CDR3 DNA sequence: TGCAGCGCTGGGCACCCCTACGAGCAGTACTTC.

This clonotype appeared many times. The V call is TRBV7-9, the J call TRBJ2-3; TRBD2 aligns across 7 bases. CDR1 is SEHNR, CDR2 FQNEAQ, per germline (reference sequence). There are 16 residues in the CDR3. The V segment lost 6 bases and the J segment 2 bases; nucleotides outside the gene matches: 11. The CDR3 protein is CASSRGREEPTDTQYF. Written as DNA, the CDR3 is TGTGCCAGCAGTCGCGGCCGGGAGGAACCCACAGATACGCAGTATTTT. The whole variable domain, filled in from reference TRBV7-9 and TRBJ2-3, reads DTGVSQNPRHKITKRGQNVTFRCDPISEHNRLYWYRQTLGQGPEFLTYFQNEAQLEKSRLLSDRFSAERPKGSFSTLEIQRTEQGDSAMYLCASSRGREEPTDTQYFGPGTRLTVL.

The chain joins TRBV18 to TRBJ2-5, with D perhaps matching TRBD2 (6 bases). Germline-derived CDR1 and CDR2 are KGHSH and LQKENI. The CDR3 spans 14 residues. The germline V and J ends were trimmed by 5 bases and 5 bases, with 15 bases remaining between them. The CDR3 DNA follows: TGTGCCAGCTCAGTCACGAGAAGCGGGGAGACCCAGTACTTC. It translates to CASSVTRSGETQYF.

The gene calls are TRBV25-1 and TRBJ1-3, with D possibly TRBD1 on 5 matching bases. CDR1 and CDR2 (germline): MGHDK, SYGVNS. This CDR3 contains 14 residues. V dropped 1 base and J dropped 4 bases, with 8 bases sitting between them. The CDR3 reads CASSEFGGGNTIYF. Written as DNA, the CDR3 is TGTGCCAGCAGTGAATTCGGGGGAGGAAACACCATATATTTT.

A few counts support this clonotype. This rearrangement joins TRBV6-1 to TRBJ1-4; D is perhaps TRBD1 (6 bases). Germline V lookup: CDR1 MNHNS, CDR2 SASEGT. This CDR3 spans 15 amino acids. Trimming removed 2 bases from V and 3 bases from J, with 10 bases in between. The CDR3 is CASSEQGTPNEKLFF. DNA of the CDR3: TGTGCCAGCAGTGAACAGGGGACGCCTAATGAAAAACTGTTTTTT.

This clonotype was counted a few times. The V and J genes are TRBV7-2 and TRBJ2-2; D gene uncertain. The CDR3 is made up of 13 amino acids. The V and J ends lost 1 base and 6 bases respectively, with 6 bases between them. Germline CDR1 and CDR2: SGHTA and FQGNSA. The CDR3 region has the DNA TGTGCCAGCAGCTTAGAGGGTTCCGGGGAGCTGTTTTTT. Protein: CASSLEGSGELFF.